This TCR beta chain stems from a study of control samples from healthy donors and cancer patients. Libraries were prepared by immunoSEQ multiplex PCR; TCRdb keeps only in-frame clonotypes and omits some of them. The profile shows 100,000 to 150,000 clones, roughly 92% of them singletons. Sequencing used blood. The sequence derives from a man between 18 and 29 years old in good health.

CDR3 sequence reads: CASSEPLAGYTF. For the CDR3, the DNA is TGTGCCAGCAGTGAGCCCCTCGCTGGCTACACCTTC. The chain joins TRBV2 to TRBJ1-2, with D unresolved. The CDR3 spans 12 residues. With 3 bases removed from V and 7 bases from J, the gap between germline ends came to 9 bases. Germline CDR1 SNHLY, CDR2 FYNNEI.